These T cell receptor beta chains were read from a single sample in a study of Graves' ophthalmopathy and Graves' hyperthyroidism. Each CDR3 protein is one row after TCRdb ran MiXCR on the multiplex PCR reads. The sample contains just over 600,000 distinct CDR3 sequences, about a fifth of which appear only once. Sequenced sample: peripheral blood. All receptors come from a woman aged 18-29 years with stable Graves' hyperthyroidism. Some clones in this sample may be carry-over from other donors' samples. The CDR3 runs from the conserved cysteine through the conserved F or W. A D gene is named only where the DNA matches it firmly.

d_gene	v_gene	j_gene	CDR3aa
.	TRBV10-3	TRBJ1-2	CAISDLPSANYGYTF
.	TRBV30	TRBJ1-1	CAWSGLSSEAFF
TRBD1	TRBV12-5	TRBJ2-5	CASGTGTGGETQYF
.	TRBV19	TRBJ1-1	CATTSRFRGENTEAFF
.	TRBV20-1	TRBJ1-1	CSARRLGQAFF
.	TRBV12-3/TRBV12-4	TRBJ1-1	CASSGLEAFF
TRBD1	TRBV2	TRBJ1-2	CASRGTGPYGYTF
.	TRBV20-1	TRBJ1-5	CSARREGQPQHF
.	TRBV6-1	TRBJ2-5	CASSAGAAQETQYF
.	TRBV12-3/TRBV12-4	TRBJ1-2	CASSMPKGNGYTF